This TCR beta chain was captured in a study of regulatory T cells. The germline V gene has CDR1 MDHEN and CDR2 SYDVKM. CDR3 length: 12 amino acids. The PCR used 52 TRBV and 13 TRBJ primers. Clones were sequenced by immunoSEQ multiplex PCR, and TCRdb holds only the in-frame ones, with some missing. Here the sample spans 21,000 or so clones, roughly 93% being singletons. The rearrangement joins TRBV28 to TRBJ2-5; no reliable D call. The J call is in doubt because the DNA end fits TRBJ2-7 better. Specimen: CD8+ T cells sorted from blood. This receptor was obtained from a child aged 2 to 10 with CD3G deficiency. The CDR3 here is CASSLGYHEQYF. The DNA of the CDR3 is TGTGCCAGCAGTTTAGGATATCACGAGCAGTACTTC.